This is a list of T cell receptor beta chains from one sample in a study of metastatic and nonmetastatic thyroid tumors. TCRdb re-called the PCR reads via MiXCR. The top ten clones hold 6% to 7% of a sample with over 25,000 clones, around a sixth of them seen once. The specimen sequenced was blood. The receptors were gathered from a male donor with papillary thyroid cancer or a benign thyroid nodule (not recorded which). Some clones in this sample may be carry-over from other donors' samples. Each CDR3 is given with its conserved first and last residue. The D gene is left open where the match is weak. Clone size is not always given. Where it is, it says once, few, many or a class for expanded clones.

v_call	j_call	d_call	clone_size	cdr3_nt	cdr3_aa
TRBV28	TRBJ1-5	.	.	TGTGCCAGCAGTTTATGGAACAGGGTCAAGGAGCCCCAGCATTTT	CASSLWNRVKEPQHF
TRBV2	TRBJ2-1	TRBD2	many	TGTGCCAGCAAGGTGCTAGCGGACAATGAGCAGTTCTTC	CASKVLADNEQFF
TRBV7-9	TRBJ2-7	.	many	TGTGCCAGCAGCCAGGGACAAGCTCAGCCTACCTACTTC	CASSQGQAQPTYF
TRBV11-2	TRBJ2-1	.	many	TGTGCCAGCAGCTTTTACAGGGTCAGGAATGAGCAGTTCTTC	CASSFYRVRNEQFF
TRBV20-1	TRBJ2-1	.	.	TGCAGTGCGCGTCGGCGGCCTAGTCCTGCTAATGAACAGTTCTTC	CSARRRPSPANEQFF
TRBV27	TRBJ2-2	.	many	TGTGCCAGCAGTATCCGGCTGAACACCGGGGAGCTGTTTTTT	CASSIRLNTGELFF
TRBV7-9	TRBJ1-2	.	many	TGTGCCAGCAGCTTAGGACAAGCCCTAAACTATGGCTACACCTTC	CASSLGQALNYGYTF
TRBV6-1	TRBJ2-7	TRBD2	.	TGTGCCAGCAGTGAAGAGGCTAGCGGAGGACTACGAGGGTACTTC	CASSEEASGGLRGYF
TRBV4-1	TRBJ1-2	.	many	TGCGCCAGCAGCCAAGACCACAACTATGGCTACACCTTC	CASSQDHNYGYTF
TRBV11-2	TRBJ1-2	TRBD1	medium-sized	TGTGCCAGCAGCTTAGATTCGGAGGACAGGGAGCGAGCTAACTATGGCTACACCTTC	CASSLDSEDRERANYGYTF
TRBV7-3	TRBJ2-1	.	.	TGTGCCAGCAGGGCGTTGGCCCTGGGGTCCAATGAGCAGTTCTTC	CASRALALGSNEQFF
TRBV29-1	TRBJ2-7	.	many	TGCAGCGTTGAAATGGACTACCAGAGCTCCTACGAGCAGTACTTC	CSVEMDYQSSYEQYF
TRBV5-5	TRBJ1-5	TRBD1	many	TGTGCCAGCAGCTTCAGGCAGGGGGCAGGGCAGCCCCAGCATTTT	CASSFRQGAGQPQHF
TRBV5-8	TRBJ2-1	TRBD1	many	TGTGCCAGCAGCAAAGATTACAGGGGGGAGCAGTTCTTC	CASSKDYRGEQFF
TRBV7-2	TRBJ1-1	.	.	TGTGCCAGCAGCTTAGGATCGGGTTTACAGGGTGAAGCTTTCTTT	CASSLGSGLQGEAFF
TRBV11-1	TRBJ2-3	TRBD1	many	TGTGCCAGCAGTTCCGGGACAGGGAACACAGATACGCAGTATTTT	CASSSGTGNTDTQYF
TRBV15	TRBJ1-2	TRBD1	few	TGTGCCGCCAGCAGCTTGGACAGGGACGGCTACACCTTC	CAASSLDRDGYTF
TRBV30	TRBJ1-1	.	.	TGTGCCTGGAGCCCAGAGAGGCAGCTGCACACTGAAGCTTTCTTT	CAWSPERQLHTEAFF
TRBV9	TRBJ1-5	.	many	TGTGCCAGCAGCCTTACAGGGAGCAATCAGCCCCAGCATTTT	CASSLTGSNQPQHF
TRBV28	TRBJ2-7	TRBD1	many	TGTGCCAGCAGTTTACTGGGAAGGGGACAGGGGGTATATGAGCAGTACTTC	CASSLLGRGQGVYEQYF
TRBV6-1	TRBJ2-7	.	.	TGTGCCAGCAGTTCCCGGGGGGCACATTACGAGCAGTACTTC	CASSSRGAHYEQYF
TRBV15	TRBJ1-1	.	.	TGTGCCACTGCATTAGCCCCGGACACTGAAGCTTTCTTT	CATALAPDTEAFF
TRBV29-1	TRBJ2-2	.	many	TGCAGCGTTGAAGAAGGCGGGGAGCTGTTTTTT	CSVEEGGELFF
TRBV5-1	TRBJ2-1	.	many	TGCGCCAGCAGCCCGGGACTGGCCGACAATGAGCAGTTCTTC	CASSPGLADNEQFF
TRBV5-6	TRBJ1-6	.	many	TGTGCCAGCACCGGAGATCCGGACGGTTCACCCCTCCACTTT	CASTGDPDGSPLHF
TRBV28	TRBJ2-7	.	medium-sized	TGTGCCAGCAGCAGGTGGGGGTCTGCAGAGCAGTACTTC	CASSRWGSAEQYF
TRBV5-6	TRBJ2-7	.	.	TGTGCCAGCAGCTTGGGTGGGGGGTTTCGCGAGCAGTACTTC	CASSLGGGFREQYF
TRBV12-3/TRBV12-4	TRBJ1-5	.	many	TGTGCCAGCAGACGACAGGTCGGCAATCAGCCCCAGCATTTT	CASRRQVGNQPQHF
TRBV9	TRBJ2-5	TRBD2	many	TGTGCCAGCAGCGTAGTGGCTAGCGGAGGATGGGAGACCCAGTACTTC	CASSVVASGGWETQYF
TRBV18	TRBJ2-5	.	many	TGTGCCAGCTCACCGGCGCTTGAGACCCAGTACTTC	CASSPALETQYF
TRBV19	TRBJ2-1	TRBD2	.	TGTGCCAATAGTATAGTACTAGCGGGAGGAAAGGGCAATGAGCAGTTCTTC	CANSIVLAGGKGNEQFF
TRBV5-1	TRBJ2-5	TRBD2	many	TGCGCCAGCAGCCGAAGTAGCGGGAGGTTTGAGACCCAGTACTTC	CASSRSSGRFETQYF
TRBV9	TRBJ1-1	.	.	TGTGCCAGCAGCGTTGTGTGGGGAGGTGAAGCTTTCTTT	CASSVVWGGEAFF
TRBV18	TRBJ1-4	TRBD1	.	TGTGCCAGCTCACCACTTTTACAGGGGGCTAATGAAAAACTGTTTTTT	CASSPLLQGANEKLFF
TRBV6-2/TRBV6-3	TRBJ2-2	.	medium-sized	TGTGCCAGCAGTACAGGGTTCACCGGGGAGCTGTTTTTT	CASSTGFTGELFF
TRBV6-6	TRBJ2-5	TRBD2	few	TGTGCCAGCAGTTACTCCGGGACTACTCAAGAGACCCAGTACTTC	CASSYSGTTQETQYF
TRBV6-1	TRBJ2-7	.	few	TGTGCCAGCAGTGCATCCGGGACTGTTGCCTACGAGCAGTACTTC	CASSASGTVAYEQYF
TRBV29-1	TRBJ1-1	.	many	TGCAGCGGCCAACAGGACAACACTGAAGCTTTCTTT	CSGQQDNTEAFF
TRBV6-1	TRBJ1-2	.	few	TGTGCCAGCAGTGGTCGTGGTGGCTACACCTTC	CASSGRGGYTF
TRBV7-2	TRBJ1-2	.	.	TGTGCCAGCAGCCTACCAACAGGATACTTCTATGGCTACACCTTC	CASSLPTGYFYGYTF
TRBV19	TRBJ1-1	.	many	TGTGCCAGTAGTATCCCCGGGGCGACGAGGGACACTGAAGCTTTCTTT	CASSIPGATRDTEAFF
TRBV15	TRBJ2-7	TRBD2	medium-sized	TGTGCCACCAGCAGAGAACTAGCGAGAAACTACGAGCAGTACTTC	CATSRELARNYEQYF
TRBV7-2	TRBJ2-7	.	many	TGTGCCAGCAGCCCCTCCGGGACGCCGGAAGGGCAGTACTTC	CASSPSGTPEGQYF
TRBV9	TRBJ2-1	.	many	TGTGCCAGCAGCACCGACGGATACAATGAGCAGTTCTTC	CASSTDGYNEQFF
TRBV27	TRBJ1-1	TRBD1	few	TGTGCCAGCAGTTCCCCCCCACAGGGGGTAGGGAGTGCAGAAGCTTTCTTT	CASSSPPQGVGSAEAFF
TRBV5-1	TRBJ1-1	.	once	TGCGCCAGCAGCTTCGGAGGAATGAACAATGAAGATTTCTTT	CASSFGGMNNEDFF
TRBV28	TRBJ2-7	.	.	TGTGCCAGCAGCTCTCCGGTTCTTGGCGGTGTCTACGAGCAGTACTTC	CASSSPVLGGVYEQYF
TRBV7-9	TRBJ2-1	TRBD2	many	TGTGCCAGCAGCGCGGGACTAGCGGGGTACAATGAGCAGTTCTTC	CASSAGLAGYNEQFF
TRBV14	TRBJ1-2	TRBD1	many	TGTGCCAGCAGCCAAGGTCCGGGACAGGGGGCCCGTGGCTACACCTTC	CASSQGPGQGARGYTF
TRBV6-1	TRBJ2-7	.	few	TGTGCCAGCACCCTTGGCAACAGACGGACCTTCGAGCAGTACTTC	CASTLGNRRTFEQYF
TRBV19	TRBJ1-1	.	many	TGTGCCAGTAGTCTATTGACAGGCTCGTGGACTGAAGCTTTCTTT	CASSLLTGSWTEAFF